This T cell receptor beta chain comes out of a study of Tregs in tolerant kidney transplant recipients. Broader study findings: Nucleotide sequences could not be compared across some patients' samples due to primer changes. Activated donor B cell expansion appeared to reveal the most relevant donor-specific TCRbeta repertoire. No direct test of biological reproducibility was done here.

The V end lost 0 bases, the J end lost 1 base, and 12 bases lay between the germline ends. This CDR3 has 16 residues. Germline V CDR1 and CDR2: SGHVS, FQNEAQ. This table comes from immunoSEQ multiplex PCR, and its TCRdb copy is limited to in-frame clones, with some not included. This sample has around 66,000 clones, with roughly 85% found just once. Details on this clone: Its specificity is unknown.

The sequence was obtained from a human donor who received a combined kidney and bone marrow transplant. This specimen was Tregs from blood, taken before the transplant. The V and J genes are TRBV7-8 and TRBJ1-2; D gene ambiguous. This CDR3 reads CASSLARDRNNYGYTF. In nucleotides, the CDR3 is TGTGCCAGCAGCTTAGCGCGAGATCGGAATAACTATGGCTACACCTTC.